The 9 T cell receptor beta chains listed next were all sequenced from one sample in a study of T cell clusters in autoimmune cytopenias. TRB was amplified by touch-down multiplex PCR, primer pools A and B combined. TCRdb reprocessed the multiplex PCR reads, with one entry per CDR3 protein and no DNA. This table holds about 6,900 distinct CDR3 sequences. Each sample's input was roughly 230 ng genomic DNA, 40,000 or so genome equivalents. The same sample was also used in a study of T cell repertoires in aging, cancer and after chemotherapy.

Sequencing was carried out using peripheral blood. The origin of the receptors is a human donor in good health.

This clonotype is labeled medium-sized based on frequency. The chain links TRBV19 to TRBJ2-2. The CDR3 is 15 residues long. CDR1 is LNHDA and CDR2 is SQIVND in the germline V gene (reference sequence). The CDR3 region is CASSIGQVRTGELFF.

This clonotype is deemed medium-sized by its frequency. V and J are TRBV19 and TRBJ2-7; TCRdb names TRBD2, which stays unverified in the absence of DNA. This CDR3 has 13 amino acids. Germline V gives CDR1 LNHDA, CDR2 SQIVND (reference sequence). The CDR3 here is CASSIGGSGEQYF. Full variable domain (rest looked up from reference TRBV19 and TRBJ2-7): DGGITQSPKYLFRKEGQNVTLSCEQNLNHDAMYWYRQDPGQGLRLIYYSQIVNDFQKGDIAEGYSVSREKKESFPLTVTSAQKNPTAFYLCASSIGGSGEQYFGPGTRLTVT.

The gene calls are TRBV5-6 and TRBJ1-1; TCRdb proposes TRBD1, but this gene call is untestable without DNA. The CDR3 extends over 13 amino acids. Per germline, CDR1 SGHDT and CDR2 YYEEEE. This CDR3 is CASSRTVNTEAFF. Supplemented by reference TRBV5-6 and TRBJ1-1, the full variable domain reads DAGVTQSPTHLIKTRGQQVTLRCSPKSGHDTVSWYQQALGQGPQFIFQYYEEEERQRGNFPDRFSGHQFPNYSSELNVNALLLGDSALYLCASSRTVNTEAFFGQGTRLTVV.

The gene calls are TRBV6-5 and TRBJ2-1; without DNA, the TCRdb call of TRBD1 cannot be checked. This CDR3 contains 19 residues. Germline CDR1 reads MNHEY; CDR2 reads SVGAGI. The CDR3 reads CASTPGVGARGSTYNEQFF.

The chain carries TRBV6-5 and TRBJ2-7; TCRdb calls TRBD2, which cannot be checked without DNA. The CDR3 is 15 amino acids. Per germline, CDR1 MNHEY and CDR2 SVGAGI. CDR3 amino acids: CASSYSSGGAYEQYF.

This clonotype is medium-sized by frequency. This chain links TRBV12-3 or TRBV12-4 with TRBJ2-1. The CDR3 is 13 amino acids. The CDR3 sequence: CASSFSRYNEQFF.

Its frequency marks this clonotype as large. The CDR3 sequence: CSVEGLTGATTYEQYF. The chain recombines TRBV29-1 with TRBJ2-7; TCRdb's D gene call, TRBD1, goes unchecked for lack of DNA. Per the germline V gene, CDR1 is SQVTM and CDR2 is ANQGSEA. This CDR3 region has 16 residues.

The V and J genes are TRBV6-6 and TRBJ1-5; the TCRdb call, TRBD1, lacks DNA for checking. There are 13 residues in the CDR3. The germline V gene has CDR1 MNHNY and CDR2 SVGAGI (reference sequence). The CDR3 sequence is CASTVSGYLPQHF.

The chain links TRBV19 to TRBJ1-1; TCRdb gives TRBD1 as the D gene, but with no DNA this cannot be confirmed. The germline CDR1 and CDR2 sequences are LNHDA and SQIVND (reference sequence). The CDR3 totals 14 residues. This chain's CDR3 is CASSIGGGNTEAFF.